Shown below are 7 T cell receptor beta chains from a single sample sequenced in a study of a mutant IDH1 vaccine in newly diagnosed glioma. Profiling relied on immunoSEQ multiplex PCR, and the TCRdb table lists in-frame clones only, not all of them. This table has tens of thousands of clones, 78% appearing once. The antigens for these receptors are not known. The time point denotes: week 5, during vaccination. With topical imiquimod, each dose of the vaccine consisted of 300 ug of mutant IDH1 20-mer peptide. The sample was PBMCs, taken from a glioma patient whose treatment included an IDH1 peptide vaccine. The origin of the receptors is a woman in her thirties or forties with glioma.

This chain's CDR3 is CASSGVSVPSGNTIYF. CDR3 nucleotide sequence: TGTGCCAGCAGTGGGGTTTCGGTGCCGTCTGGAAACACCATATATTTT. This chain connects TRBV2 to TRBJ1-3; no clear D gene. This CDR3 is built from 16 residues. V dropped 4 bases and J dropped 1 base, with 14 bases sitting between them. Per germline, CDR1 SNHLY and CDR2 FYNNEI.

The V gene is TRBV25-1, the J gene TRBJ2-3; no definite D call. The length of the CDR3 is 12 residues. Germline V gene lookup returns CDR1 MGHDK and CDR2 SYGVNS. The V end lost 2 bases, the J end lost 4 bases, and 4 bases lay between the germline ends. The CDR3 loop reads CASSEVADTQYF. In DNA, the CDR3 is TGTGCCAGCAGTGAAGTGGCAGATACGCAGTATTTT.

The rearrangement links TRBV5-1 to TRBJ2-7; 9 nucleotides match TRBD1. The CDR3 contains 14 residues. V lost 5 bases to trimming and J lost 2 bases; unmatched junction nucleotides: 5. In germline, CDR1 is SGHRS, CDR2 YFSETQ. Here the CDR3 reads CASSPGQGPYEQYF. DNA of the CDR3: TGCGCCAGCAGTCCGGGACAGGGCCCCTACGAGCAGTACTTC. Supplemented by reference TRBV5-1 and TRBJ2-7, the full variable domain reads KAGVTQTPRYLIKTRGQQVTLSCSPISGHRSVSWYQQTPGQGLQFLFEYFSETQRNKGNFPGRFSGRQFSNSRSEMNVSTLELGDSALYLCASSPGQGPYEQYFGPGTRLTVT.

The chain couples TRBV7-9 to TRBJ1-3; D perhaps matches TRBD1 (6 bases). The CDR3 consists of 14 residues. Germline loops: CDR1 SEHNR, CDR2 FQNEAQ (reference sequence). The V end was cut by 5 bases, the J end by 4 bases, with 12 bases between. The CDR3 spells CASSRGGVGNTIYF. In DNA, the CDR3 is TGTGCCAGCAGCAGGGGGGGAGTCGGAAACACCATATATTTT.

A few counts support this clone. The chain uses TRBV27 and TRBJ1-2; D is unresolved. V was pared by 5 bases and J by 2 bases, with 21 bases between. Germline assignment: CDR1 MNHEY and CDR2 SMNVEV (reference sequence). The CDR3 is 17 amino acids. The CDR3 DNA reads as TGTGCCAGCAGTCCTTCGAGTTTTGGTGGGCAGAACTATGGCTACACCTTC. Protein: CASSPSSFGGQNYGYTF.

V usage is TRBV5-1 and J usage is TRBJ2-1, with 13 bases aligning to TRBD2. After removal of 7 bases from V and 9 bases from J, the junction contained 13 bases not matched to a gene. The germline V gene has CDR1 SGHRS and CDR2 YFSETQ. CDR3 size: 16 residues. CDR3 DNA sequence: TGCGCCAGCGACCAAGGACCGGGACTAGCGGGGCGTGAGCAGTTCTTC. Its protein is CASDQGPGLAGREQFF. Full variable domain (remainder filled in from reference TRBV5-1 and TRBJ2-1): KAGVTQTPRYLIKTRGQQVTLSCSPISGHRSVSWYQQTPGQGLQFLFEYFSETQRNKGNFPGRFSGRQFSNSRSEMNVSTLELGDSALYLCASDQGPGLAGREQFFGPGTRLTVL.

V is TRBV19 and J is TRBJ1-5; D unresolved. Germline values: CDR1 LNHDA, CDR2 SQIVND (reference sequence). V lost 3 bases and J lost 0, with 12 bases in between. This CDR3 has 16 amino acids. CDR3 in DNA: TGTGCCAGTAGTATTATGTACCAAAATAGCAATCAGCCCCAGCATTTT. As protein: CASSIMYQNSNQPQHF.